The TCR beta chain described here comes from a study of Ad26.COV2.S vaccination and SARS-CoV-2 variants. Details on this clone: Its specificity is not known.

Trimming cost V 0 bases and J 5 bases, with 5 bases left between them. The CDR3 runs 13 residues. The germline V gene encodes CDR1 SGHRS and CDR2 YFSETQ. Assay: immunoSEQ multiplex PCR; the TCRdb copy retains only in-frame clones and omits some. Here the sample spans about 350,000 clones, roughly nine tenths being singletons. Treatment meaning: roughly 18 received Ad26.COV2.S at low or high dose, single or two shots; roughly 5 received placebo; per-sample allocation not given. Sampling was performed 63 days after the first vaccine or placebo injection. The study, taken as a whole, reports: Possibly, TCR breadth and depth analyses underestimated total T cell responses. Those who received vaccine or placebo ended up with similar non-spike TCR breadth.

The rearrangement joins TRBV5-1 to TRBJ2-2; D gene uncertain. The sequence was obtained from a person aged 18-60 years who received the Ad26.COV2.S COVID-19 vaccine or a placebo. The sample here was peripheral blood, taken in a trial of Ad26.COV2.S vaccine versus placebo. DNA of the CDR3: TGCGCCAGCAGCTTGGGGGTGACCGGGGAGCTGTTTTTT. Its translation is CASSLGVTGELFF. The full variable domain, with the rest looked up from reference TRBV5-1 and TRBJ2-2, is KAGVTQTPRYLIKTRGQQVTLSCSPISGHRSVSWYQQTPGQGLQFLFEYFSETQRNKGNFPGRFSGRQFSNSRSEMNVSTLELGDSALYLCASSLGVTGELFFGEGSRLTVL.